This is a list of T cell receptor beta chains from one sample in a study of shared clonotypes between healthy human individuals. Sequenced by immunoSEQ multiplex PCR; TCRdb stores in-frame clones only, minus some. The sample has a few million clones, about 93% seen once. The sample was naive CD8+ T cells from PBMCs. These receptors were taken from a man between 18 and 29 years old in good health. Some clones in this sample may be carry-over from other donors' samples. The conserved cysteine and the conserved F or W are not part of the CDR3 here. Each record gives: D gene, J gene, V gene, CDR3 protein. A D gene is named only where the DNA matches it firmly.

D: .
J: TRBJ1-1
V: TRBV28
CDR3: ASSSGANTEAF

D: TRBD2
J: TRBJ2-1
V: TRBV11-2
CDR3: ASSSGLAAYNEQF

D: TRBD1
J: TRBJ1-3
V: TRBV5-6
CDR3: ASSWGQADTIY

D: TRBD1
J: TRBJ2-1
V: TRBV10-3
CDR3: ASQGETHNEQF

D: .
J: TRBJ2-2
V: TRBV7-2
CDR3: ASSSEGAGELF

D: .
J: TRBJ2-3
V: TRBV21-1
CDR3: ASSKDEYTQY

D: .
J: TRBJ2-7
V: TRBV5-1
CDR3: ASSPTPGYEQY

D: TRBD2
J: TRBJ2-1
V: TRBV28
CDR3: ASSLLAGSNNEQF

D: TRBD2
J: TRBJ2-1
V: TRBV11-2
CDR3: ASSLFERENNGEQF

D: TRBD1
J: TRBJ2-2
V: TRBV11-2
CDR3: ASSARQGLGGELF

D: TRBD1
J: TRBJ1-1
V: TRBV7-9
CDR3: ASSSRDREGTEAF

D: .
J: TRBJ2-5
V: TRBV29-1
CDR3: SASGPETQY

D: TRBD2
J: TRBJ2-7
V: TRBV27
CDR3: ASSAGTRPGGEQY

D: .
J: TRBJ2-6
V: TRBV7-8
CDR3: ASSLDRWANVLT

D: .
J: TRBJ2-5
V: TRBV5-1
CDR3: ASRRGDSGQETQY

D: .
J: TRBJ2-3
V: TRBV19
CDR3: ASSIRLSTDTQY

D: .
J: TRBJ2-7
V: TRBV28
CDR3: ASRERGTYEQY

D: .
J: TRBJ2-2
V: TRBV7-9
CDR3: ASWGLFRGNTGELF

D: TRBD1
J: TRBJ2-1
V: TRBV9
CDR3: ASSYRQGVYNEQF

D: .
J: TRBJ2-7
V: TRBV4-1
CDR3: ASSQPGPGAVAEQY

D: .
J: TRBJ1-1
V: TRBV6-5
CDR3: ASRAGRSHTEAF

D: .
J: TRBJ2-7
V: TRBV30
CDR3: AWREYYEQY